This record concerns one T cell receptor (beta chain) sequence. The sample originates from a study of blood T cell repertoires in COVID-19. In the study overall: There were acute and convalescent COVID-19 samples, and they came from the United States, Italy and Spain. Sample material is recorded as cDNA or gDNA derived from T cells, B-cell-depleted T cells, or PBMCs.

In the original workflow: The authors estimated nucleated cell counts from reference gene primer amplification. The assay was immunoSEQ multiplex PCR, and TCRdb's table has in-frame clones only and misses some. V and J calls and clone size follow that table, whereas D and trimming were derived from the DNA. The sample records approximately 120,000 clones, 84% being singletons. The receptor was isolated from a woman at least 80 years old with active or convalescent COVID-19. The sequenced material came from peripheral blood.

The CDR3 here is CASSPQGRVVEQFF. The CDR3 DNA reads TGTGCCAGCAGCCCGCAAGGGAGGGTGGTTGAGCAGTTCTTC. The rearrangement links TRBV3-1 (or the pseudogene TRBV3-2) to TRBJ2-1, with TRBD2 matching 7 bases. Germline CDR1 LGHDT, CDR2 YNNKEL (reference sequence). V was pared by 4 bases and J by 9 bases, with 9 bases of the junction left unmatched. The CDR3 consists of 14 residues.